This T cell receptor beta chain was documented in a study of cytomegalovirus exposure and HLA in healthy donors. Study-wide results and limits: A later look showed TCR association rates differing by HLA locus, highest for DRB1 and lowest for HLA-C. The productive fraction for most TCR beta V segments was about 90% or about 30% in an earlier analysis.

The primer mix had 60 Vbeta and 13 Jbeta primers. TCRdb keeps only in-frame clones here, not all; method: immunoSEQ multiplex PCR. The repertoire holds about 93,000 clones, with 78% as singletons. As to this clone: Its matching antigen is unknown.

Each donor was nominally healthy when sampled (though unrecorded immune exposures were likely). V dropped 4 bases and J dropped 13; count of bases not matched to a gene: 10. CDR3 length: 13 residues. Per the germline V gene, CDR1 is MGHRA and CDR2 is YSYEKL. The TCR was taken from a woman aged 40-49 years in good health and CMV-seronegative. Sequences were obtained from PBMCs. V usage is TRBV4-1 and J usage is TRBJ2-1; 7 nucleotides agree with TRBD2. CDR3 bases: TGCGCCAGCAGCCTCATTGTGCGGGAGAGTCAGTTCTTC. Translation: CASSLIVRESQFF.